This TCR beta chain was identified in a study of blood T cell repertoires in COVID-19. This CDR3 region has 15 residues. CDR1 and CDR2 (germline): SGHAT, FQNNGV. Trimming at V came to 5 bases and at J to 3 bases, leaving 8 bases not matched to a gene. The data were produced by immunoSEQ multiplex PCR, yet TCRdb's version contains in-frame clones alone and is incomplete. The sample holds 350,000 to 500,000 clones, more than 70% seen once. The clonotype was recovered from a woman under 30 who had been exposed to COVID-19. Material: PBMCs or T cells enriched from blood (not recorded which). The rearrangement uses TRBV11-2 and TRBJ2-7; 9 nucleotides align to TRBD1. In DNA, the CDR3 is TGTGCCAGCAGCGACCCGGGACAGGGACACTACGAGCAGTACTTC. This translates into CASSDPGQGHYEQYF.